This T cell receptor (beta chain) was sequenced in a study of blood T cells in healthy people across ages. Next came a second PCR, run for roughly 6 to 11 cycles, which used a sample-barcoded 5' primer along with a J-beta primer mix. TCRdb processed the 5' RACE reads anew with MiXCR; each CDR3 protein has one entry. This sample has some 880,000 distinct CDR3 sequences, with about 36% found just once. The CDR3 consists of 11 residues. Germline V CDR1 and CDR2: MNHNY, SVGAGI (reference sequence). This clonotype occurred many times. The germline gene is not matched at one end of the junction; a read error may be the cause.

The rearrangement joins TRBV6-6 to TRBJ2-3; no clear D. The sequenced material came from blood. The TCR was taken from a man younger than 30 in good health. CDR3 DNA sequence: TGTGCCAGCAGTGACACAAATACGCAGTATTTT. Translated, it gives CASSDTNTQYF.